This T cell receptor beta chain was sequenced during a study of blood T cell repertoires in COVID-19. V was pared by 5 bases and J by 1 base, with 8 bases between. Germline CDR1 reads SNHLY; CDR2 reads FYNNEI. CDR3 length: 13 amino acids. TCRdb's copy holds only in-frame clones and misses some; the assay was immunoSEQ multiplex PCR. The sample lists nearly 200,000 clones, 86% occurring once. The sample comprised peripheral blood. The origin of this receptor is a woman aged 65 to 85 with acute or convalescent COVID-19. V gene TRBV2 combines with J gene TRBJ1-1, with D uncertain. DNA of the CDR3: TGTGCCAGCAGTTCAGACACGAACACTGAAGCTTTCTTT. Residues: CASSSDTNTEAFF. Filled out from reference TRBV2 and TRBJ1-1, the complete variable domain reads EPEVTQTPSHQVTQMGQEVILRCVPISNHLYFYWYRQILGQKVEFLVSFYNNEISEKSEIFDDQFSVERPDGSNFTLKIRSTKLEDSAMYFCASSSDTNTEAFFGQGTRLTVV.